One and the same sample provided the 18 T cell receptor beta chains below, sequenced in a study of shared T cell receptors in the human thymus. TCRdb's table, derived via immunoSEQ multiplex PCR, lists solely in-frame clones and lacks some. The sample carries approximately 660,000 clones, roughly 90% recorded once. These records were also assigned to another study, of human thymus T cells.

Sequencing was carried out using thymocytes. These receptors were taken from a boy in the first two years of life with a congenital heart defect.

The chain employs TRBV10-3 and TRBJ1-2; TRBD1 aligns across 7 bases. CDR1 is ENHRY, CDR2 SYGVKD, per germline. The ends lost 0 bases at V and 8 bases at J; junction bases unmatched: 9. CDR3 length: 15 residues. The CDR3 DNA reads TGTGCCATCAGTGAGTCGGGGGGACAGCGCCGGGGCTACACCTTC. Translating gives CAISESGGQRRGYTF.

The chain carries TRBV28 and TRBJ1-5; 10 positions agree with TRBD1. Trimming took 6 bases from V and 3 from J; bases not matched to a gene: 17. This CDR3 is 19 amino acids long. CDR1 and CDR2 from the germline V gene are MDHEN and SYDVKM. The CDR3 protein is CASSPTGTGVRRPNQPQHF. The CDR3 DNA is TGTGCCAGCAGCCCAACCGGGACAGGGGTCCGTAGGCCCAATCAGCCCCAGCATTTT. Complete variable domain (other parts from reference TRBV28 and TRBJ1-5): DVKVTQSSRYLVKRTGEKVFLECVQDMDHENMFWYRQDPGLGLRLIYFSYDVKMKEKGDIPEGYSVSREKKERFSLILESASTNQTSMYLCASSPTGTGVRRPNQPQHFGDGTRLSIL.

The rearrangement links TRBV6-6 to TRBJ1-4, with 7 bases fitting TRBD1. Unmatched junction bases numbered 2, after V lost 6 bases and J lost 1 base. Germline V lookup: CDR1 MNHNY, CDR2 SVGAGI (reference sequence). The CDR3 consists of 14 residues. The chain's CDR3 is CASSRQGTNEKLFF. The CDR3 DNA reads TGTGCCAGCAGCCGACAGGGAACTAATGAAAAACTGTTTTTT.

This chain joins TRBV27 and TRBJ2-7, with 8 positions matching TRBD1. V lost 7 bases and J lost 1; bases outside the gene matches: 18. CDR1 and CDR2 from the germline V gene are MNHEY and SMNVEV (reference sequence). There are 18 residues in the CDR3. CDR3 sequence: CASIRQGSRDPGSYEQYF. The CDR3 DNA sequence: TGTGCCAGCATCCGACAGGGGTCCCGGGACCCGGGATCCTACGAGCAGTACTTC.

V is TRBV6-5 and J is TRBJ2-5; D uncertain. The V end lost 4 bases, the J end lost 1 base, and 13 bases lay between the germline ends. Germline V gene sequence: CDR1 MNHEY, CDR2 SVGAGI. This CDR3 comprises 15 residues. The chain's CDR3 is CASSSVSRGQETQYF. The CDR3, as DNA: TGTGCCAGCAGTTCCGTCTCTAGAGGCCAAGAGACCCAGTACTTC.

V gene TRBV6-1 combines with J gene TRBJ1-5, with D possibly TRBD1 on 5 matching bases. The CDR3 is made up of 14 amino acids. V was shortened by 2 bases and J by 6 bases, with 11 bases between the two germline ends. The germline V gene encodes CDR1 MNHNS and CDR2 SASEGT. The CDR3 DNA reads as TGTGCCAGCAGTGAATGGGGCTGGAGTCAGCCCCAGCATTTT. Amino acid sequence: CASSEWGWSQPQHF.

This chain links TRBV11-2 with TRBJ2-7; 11 bases align to TRBD2. This CDR3 contains 16 residues. V gave up 5 bases and J gave up 2 bases; unmatched junction bases: 8. The V gene's germline CDR1 is SGHAT and CDR2 FQNNGV. The CDR3 coding sequence is TGTGCCAGCAGCCGGCTAGGGACTAGCGGACCCTACGAGCAGTACTTC. It specifies CASSRLGTSGPYEQYF.

Only a few counts were recorded for this clone. The genes are TRBV27 and TRBJ2-3, with 9 positions matching TRBD2. Germline V gives CDR1 MNHEY, CDR2 SMNVEV (reference sequence). V lost 5 bases to trimming and J lost 3 bases; unmatched junction nucleotides: 12. The CDR3 contains 17 residues. Written as DNA, the CDR3 is TGTGCCAGCAGTCCCGTTGGGCGGGGGGGACTGACAGATACGCAGTATTTT. Its translation: CASSPVGRGGLTDTQYF.

V is TRBV5-6 and J is TRBJ2-7; 10 bases align to TRBD2. Losses at the gene ends were 2 bases for V and 3 bases for J; bases not matched to a gene: 11. This CDR3 has 17 residues. Germline V gene data show CDR1 as SGHDT and CDR2 as YYEEEE. The CDR3 loop is CASSFGSGWTSGYEQYF. The CDR3 nucleotides are TGTGCCAGCAGCTTTGGTTCCGGGTGGACTAGCGGCTACGAGCAGTACTTC.

The chain employs TRBV2 and TRBJ2-6; D unclear. Trimming cost V 6 bases and J 0 bases, with 15 bases left between them. This CDR3 has 17 residues. CDR1 is SNHLY, CDR2 FYNNEI, per germline. The CDR3 nucleotides read TGTGCCAGCAGCCTACGGCAGGTGTTCTCTGGGGCCAACGTCCTGACTTTC. This translates into CASSLRQVFSGANVLTF.

The gene calls are TRBV4-2 and TRBJ1-2; TRBD1 matches at 10 bases. CDR3 length: 16 amino acids. Per the germline V gene, CDR1 is LGHNA and CDR2 is YNFKEQ. V gave up 0 bases and J gave up 8 bases; unmatched junction bases: 9. CDR3 residues: CASSQDWDRGEGGYTF. The CDR3 DNA follows: TGTGCCAGCAGCCAAGATTGGGACAGGGGCGAGGGGGGCTACACCTTC.

J is TRBJ2-1 and V is TRBV2; 9 positions match TRBD2. CDR1 and CDR2 from the germline V gene are SNHLY and FYNNEI. The CDR3 has 15 amino acids. V lost 6 bases, J lost 8 bases, and 11 bases stayed unmatched. CDR3 bases: TGTGCCAGCAGGCCGACTAGCGGAGGAAAGGATGAGCAGTTCTTC. Encoded protein: CASRPTSGGKDEQFF.

This chain links TRBV7-9 with TRBJ1-1; D perhaps matches TRBD1 (5 bases). The CDR3 runs 16 residues. Germline loops: CDR1 SEHNR, CDR2 FQNEAQ (reference sequence). Trimming cost V 1 base and J 2 bases, with 14 bases left between them. The CDR3 nucleotides read TGTGCCAGCAGCTTAGGTCGCGGGGCCGCCAACACTGAAGCTTTCTTT. This translates into CASSLGRGAANTEAFF.

The V call is TRBV27, the J call TRBJ1-1; 10 bases fit TRBD1. Germline V lookup: CDR1 MNHEY, CDR2 SMNVEV (reference sequence). There are 17 residues in the CDR3. V was pared by 4 bases and J by 2 bases, with 10 bases of the junction left unmatched. CDR3 sequence reads: CASSSRQGASGNTEAFF. In DNA, the CDR3 is TGTGCCAGCAGTTCCCGACAGGGGGCATCGGGAAACACTGAAGCTTTCTTT.

The rearrangement joins TRBV14 to TRBJ2-3; TRBD2 might be the D (6 bases). Germline V lookup: CDR1 SGHDN, CDR2 FVKESK. This CDR3 is built from 16 residues. The ends were cut back, 5 bases at V and 3 bases at J, with 18 bases in the middle. CDR3 protein: CASSTSGTGVTDTQYF. CDR3 coding DNA: TGTGCCAGCAGCACAAGTGGGACGGGAGTTACAGATACGCAGTATTTT.

The V and J genes are TRBV15 and TRBJ1-4; D is ambiguous. Looked up from germline, CDR1 is LNHNV and CDR2 is YYDKDF (reference sequence). This CDR3 contains 15 residues. Trimming removed 6 bases from V and 6 bases from J, with 17 bases in between. For the CDR3, the DNA is TGTGCCACCAGAACCCGGCCGTGCGGGGATGAAAAACTGTTTTTT. Its protein product is CATRTRPCGDEKLFF.

The chain links TRBV4-2 to TRBJ2-3; no clear D gene. Looked up from germline, CDR1 is LGHNA and CDR2 is YNFKEQ. Trimming removed 1 base at V and 3 bases at J, with 17 bases between. The CDR3 consists of 17 residues. The CDR3 sequence: CASSQGPADPGTDTQYF. DNA for the CDR3: TGTGCCAGCAGCCAAGGTCCGGCCGACCCCGGGACAGATACGCAGTATTTT.

J is TRBJ2-7 and V is TRBV19, with 16 bases lining up with TRBD2. Unmatched junction bases numbered 10, after V lost 5 bases and J lost 6 bases. CDR3 length: 17 residues. Germline V gene lookup returns CDR1 LNHDA and CDR2 SQIVND (reference sequence). This CDR3 reads CASSPGTSGRALGEQYF. CDR3 sequence (DNA): TGTGCCAGTAGTCCCGGGACTAGCGGGAGGGCCCTCGGCGAGCAGTACTTC.